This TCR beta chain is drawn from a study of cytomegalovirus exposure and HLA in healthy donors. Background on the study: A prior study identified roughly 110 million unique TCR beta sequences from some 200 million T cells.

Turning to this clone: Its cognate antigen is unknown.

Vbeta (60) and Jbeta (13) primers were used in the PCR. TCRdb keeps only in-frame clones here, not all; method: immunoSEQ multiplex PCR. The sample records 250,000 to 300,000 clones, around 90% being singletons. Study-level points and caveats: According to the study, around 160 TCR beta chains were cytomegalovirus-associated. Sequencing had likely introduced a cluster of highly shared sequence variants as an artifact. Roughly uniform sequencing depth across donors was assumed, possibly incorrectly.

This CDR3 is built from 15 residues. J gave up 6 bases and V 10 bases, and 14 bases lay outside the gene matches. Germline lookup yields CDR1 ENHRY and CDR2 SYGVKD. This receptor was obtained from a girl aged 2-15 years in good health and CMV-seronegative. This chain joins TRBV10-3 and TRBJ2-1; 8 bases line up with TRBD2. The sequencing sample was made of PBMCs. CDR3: CATGDPGGPFNEQFF. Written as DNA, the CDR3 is TGTGCCACAGGGGACCCGGGGGGGCCTTTCAATGAGCAGTTCTTC.